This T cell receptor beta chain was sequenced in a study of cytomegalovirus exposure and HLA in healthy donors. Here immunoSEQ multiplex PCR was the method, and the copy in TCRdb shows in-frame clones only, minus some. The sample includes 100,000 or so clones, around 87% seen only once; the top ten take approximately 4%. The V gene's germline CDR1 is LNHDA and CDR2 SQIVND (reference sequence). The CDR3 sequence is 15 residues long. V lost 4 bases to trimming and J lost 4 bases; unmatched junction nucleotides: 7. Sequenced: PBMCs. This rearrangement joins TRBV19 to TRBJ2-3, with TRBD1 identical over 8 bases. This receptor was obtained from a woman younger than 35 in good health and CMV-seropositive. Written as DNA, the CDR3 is TGTGCCAGTAGTACTACAGGGGGTCTGCCAGATACGCAGTATTTT. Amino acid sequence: CASSTTGGLPDTQYF.